This T cell receptor (beta chain) was obtained from a study of shared clonotypes between healthy human individuals. TCRdb's table, derived via immunoSEQ multiplex PCR, lists solely in-frame clones and lacks some. Found here are some 2,000,000 clones, 90% to 95% of them singletons; the top ten hold 0.13%. The CDR3 runs to 14 residues. V gave up 7 bases and J gave up 4 bases; unmatched junction bases: 10. Germline CDR1 and CDR2: SQVTM and ANQGSEA. The clonotype was recovered from a man aged 18 to 30 in good health. The sample taken for sequencing was naive CD4+ T cells sorted from blood. Subset denoted: CD45RA+ positively selected. The chain employs TRBV29-1 and TRBJ1-1; 9 bases fit TRBD1. CDR3 nucleotide sequence: TGCAGCGCCGACCCGGGACAGGGACCCACTGAAGCTTTCTTT. Its protein is CSADPGQGPTEAFF.